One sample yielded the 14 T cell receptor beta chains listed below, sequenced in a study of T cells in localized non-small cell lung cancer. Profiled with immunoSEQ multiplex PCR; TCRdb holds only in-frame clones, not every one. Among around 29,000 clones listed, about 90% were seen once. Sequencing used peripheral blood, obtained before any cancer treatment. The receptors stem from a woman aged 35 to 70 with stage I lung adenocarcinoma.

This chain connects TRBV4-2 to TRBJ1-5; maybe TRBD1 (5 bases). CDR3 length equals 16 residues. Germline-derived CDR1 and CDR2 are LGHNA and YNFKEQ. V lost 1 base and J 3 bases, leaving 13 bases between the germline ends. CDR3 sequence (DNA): TGTGCCAGCAGCCAAGTCGGGGGGGGGAACAATCAGCCCCAGCATTTT. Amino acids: CASSQVGGGNNQPQHF.

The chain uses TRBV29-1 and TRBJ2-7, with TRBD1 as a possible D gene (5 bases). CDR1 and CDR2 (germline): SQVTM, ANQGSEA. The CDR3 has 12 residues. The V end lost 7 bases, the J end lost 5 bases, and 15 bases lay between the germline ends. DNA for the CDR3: TGCAGCGCTCGCTGGGGCGTCGACGAGCAGTACTTC. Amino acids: CSARWGVDEQYF.

The CDR3 loop reads CASSLALDTQYF. The CDR3 nucleotides read TGTGCCAGCAGCTTAGCGTTAGATACGCAGTATTTT. J is TRBJ2-3 and V is TRBV7-6, with unresolved D. The V end lost 0 bases, the J end lost 5 bases, and 3 bases lay between the germline ends. Germline V gene lookup returns CDR1 SGHVS and CDR2 FNYEAQ. The CDR3 has 12 amino acids.

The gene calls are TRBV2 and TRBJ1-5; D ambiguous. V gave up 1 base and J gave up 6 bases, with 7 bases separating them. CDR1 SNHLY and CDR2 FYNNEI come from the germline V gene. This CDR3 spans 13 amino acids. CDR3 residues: CASSEGTSQPQHF. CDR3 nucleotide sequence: TGTGCCAGCAGTGAAGGAACTAGTCAGCCCCAGCATTTT.

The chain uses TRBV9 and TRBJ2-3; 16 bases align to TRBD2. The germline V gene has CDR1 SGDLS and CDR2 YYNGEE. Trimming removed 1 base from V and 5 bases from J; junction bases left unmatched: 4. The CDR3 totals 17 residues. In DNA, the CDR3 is TGTGCCAGCAGCGTATTGGGACTAGCGGGGGGGCAAGATACGCAGTATTTT. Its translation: CASSVLGLAGGQDTQYF. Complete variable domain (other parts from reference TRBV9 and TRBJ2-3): DSGVTQTPKHLITATGQRVTLRCSPRSGDLSVYWYQQSLDQGLQFLIQYYNGEERAKGNILERFSAQQFPDLHSELNLSSLELGDSALYFCASSVLGLAGGQDTQYFGPGTRLTVL.

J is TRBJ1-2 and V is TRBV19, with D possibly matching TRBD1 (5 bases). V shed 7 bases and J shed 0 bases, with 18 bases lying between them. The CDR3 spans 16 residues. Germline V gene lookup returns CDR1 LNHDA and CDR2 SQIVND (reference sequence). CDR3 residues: CASKAWDQGANYGYTF. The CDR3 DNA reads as TGTGCCAGTAAGGCCTGGGACCAAGGGGCTAACTATGGCTACACCTTC.

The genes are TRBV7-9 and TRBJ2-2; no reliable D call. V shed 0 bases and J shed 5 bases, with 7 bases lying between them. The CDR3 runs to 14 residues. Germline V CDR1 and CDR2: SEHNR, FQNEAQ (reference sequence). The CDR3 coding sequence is TGTGCCAGCAGCTTAGCCCTCGGTACCGGGGAGCTGTTTTTT. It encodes CASSLALGTGELFF.

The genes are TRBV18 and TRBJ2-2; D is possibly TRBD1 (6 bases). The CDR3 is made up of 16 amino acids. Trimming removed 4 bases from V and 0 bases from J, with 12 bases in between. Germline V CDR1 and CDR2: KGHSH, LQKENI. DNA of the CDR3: TGTGCCAGCTCACGCCGGGACACCCCGAACACCGGGGAGCTGTTTTTT. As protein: CASSRRDTPNTGELFF.

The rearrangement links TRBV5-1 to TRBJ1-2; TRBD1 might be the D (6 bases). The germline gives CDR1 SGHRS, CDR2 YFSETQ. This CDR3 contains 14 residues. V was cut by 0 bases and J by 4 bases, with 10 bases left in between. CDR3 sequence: CASSLETGTYGYTF. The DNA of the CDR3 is TGCGCCAGCAGCTTGGAGACAGGAACCTATGGCTACACCTTC.

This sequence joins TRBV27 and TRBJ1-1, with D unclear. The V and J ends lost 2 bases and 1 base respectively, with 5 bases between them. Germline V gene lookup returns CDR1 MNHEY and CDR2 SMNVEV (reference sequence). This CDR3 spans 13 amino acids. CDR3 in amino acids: CASSLRRNTEAFF. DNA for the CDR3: TGTGCCAGCAGTTTAAGGAGGAACACTGAAGCTTTCTTT.

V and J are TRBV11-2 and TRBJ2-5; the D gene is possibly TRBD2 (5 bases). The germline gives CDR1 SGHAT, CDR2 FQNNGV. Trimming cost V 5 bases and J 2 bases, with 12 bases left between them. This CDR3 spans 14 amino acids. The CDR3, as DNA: TGTGCCAGCAGCCCCGTGGGAGAGCAAGAGACCCAGTACTTC. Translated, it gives CASSPVGEQETQYF.

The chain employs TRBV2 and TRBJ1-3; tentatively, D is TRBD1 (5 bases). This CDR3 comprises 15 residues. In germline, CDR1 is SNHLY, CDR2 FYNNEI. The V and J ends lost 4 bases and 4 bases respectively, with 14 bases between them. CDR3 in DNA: TGTGCCAGCAGTGCGGTAAGGGGAACCGGAAACACCATATATTTT. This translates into CASSAVRGTGNTIYF.

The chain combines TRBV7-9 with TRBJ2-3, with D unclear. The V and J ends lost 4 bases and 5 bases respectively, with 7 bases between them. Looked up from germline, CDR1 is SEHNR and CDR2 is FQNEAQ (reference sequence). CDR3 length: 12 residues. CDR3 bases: TGTGCCAGCAGCTCAGACCAAGATACGCAGTATTTT. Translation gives CASSSDQDTQYF.

CDR3 coding DNA: TGTGCCAGCAGCTTACAGGGTGGACATGAGCAGTTCTTC. Translation: CASSLQGGHEQFF. The chain recombines TRBV7-9 with TRBJ2-1, with a weak D call TRBD1 (5 bases). The CDR3 is made up of 13 amino acids. Germline CDR1 is SEHNR and CDR2 is FQNEAQ (reference sequence). V was shortened by 2 bases and J by 8 bases, with 10 bases between the two germline ends. The full variable domain, completed using reference TRBV7-9 and TRBJ2-1, is DTGVSQNPRHKITKRGQNVTFRCDPISEHNRLYWYRQTLGQGPEFLTYFQNEAQLEKSRLLSDRFSAERPKGSFSTLEIQRTEQGDSAMYLCASSLQGGHEQFFGPGTRLTVL.